The present TCR beta chain was sequenced within a study of HIV-infected children after antiretroviral therapy interruption. Overall study context: Median age was roughly 10 years (interruption) and around 8 years (continuous). In continuous treatment, analyzed samples were from weeks 0, 48 and 150.

RNA-based 3' RACE libraries used unique molecular identifiers. A single record per CDR3 protein comes from TCRdb applying MiXCR to the 3' RACE reads. Here the sample spans roughly 46,000 distinct CDR3 sequences, 4.3% being singletons. The table lists this clonotype with many counts. The treatment denotes: PENTA 11 planned treatment interruption arm or continuous ART arm. Here the sequenced sample was CD45RA+ CD4+ T cells from PBMCs, pooled from several time points, taken from a donor given antiretroviral therapy, either interrupted or continuous. The subset: naive CD4+ CD45RA+ CD45RO- T cells. This receptor was taken from a pool of human donors with HIV.

The CDR3 coding sequence is TGTGCCAGCACCGAGACCGGGACAGGAGGCAATGAGCAGTTCTTC. Amino acid sequence: CASTETGTGGNEQFF. V gene TRBV12-3 or TRBV12-4 combines with J gene TRBJ2-1, with 8 bases that match TRBD1. The CDR3 is made up of 15 amino acids. The junction had 11 bases not matched to a gene; V was cut back by 7 bases and J by 6 bases.